This entry features one T cell receptor beta chain sequence. Its antigen is undetermined. Amplification used 60 Vbeta primers and 13 Jbeta primers. The assay was immunoSEQ multiplex PCR, and TCRdb's table has in-frame clones only and misses some. Of some 79,000 clones listed, less than 80% are singletons. This entry comes from a study of cytomegalovirus exposure and HLA in healthy donors. Study-level results: In vitro checks showed that a few CMV-associated chains really do target CMV antigens. TCR beta sequences reportedly predicted most subjects' HLA-A and HLA-B alleles accurately. The authors later found most CMV-associated TCR beta chains appeared HLA-restricted. The study labeled approximately 150 TCR beta chains cytomegalovirus-associated.

The sample was PBMCs. The TCR comes from a woman in her forties in good health and CMV-seropositive.

CDR3 coding DNA: TGTGCCGGGGGGACGGGCTCCTACAATGAGCAGTTCTTC. Its translation: CAGGTGSYNEQFF. The chain joins TRBV10-3 to TRBJ2-1; D is possibly TRBD2 (6 bases). Germline V gene sequence: CDR1 ENHRY, CDR2 SYGVKD. CDR3 length: 13 residues. Trimming shortened V by 11 bases and J by 0 bases, and 11 bases separated the two germline ends.